Each of the 28 T cell receptor beta chains below was sequenced from the same sample in a study of T cell responses to AZD1222 COVID-19 vaccine. TCRdb keeps only in-frame clones here, not all; method: immunoSEQ multiplex PCR. Of about 140,000 clones in the sample, 90% to 95% were seen once. The source material was peripheral blood, sampled on day 0 of AZD1222 vaccination. These receptors all stem from an adult in good health.

The CDR3 loop is CASSESGDHGYTF. The CDR3 region has the DNA TGTGCCAGCAGTGAATCTGGGGATCATGGCTACACCTTC. The V and J genes are TRBV2 and TRBJ1-2; D is uncertain. V was pared by 2 bases and J by 6 bases, with 10 bases between. The CDR3 is 13 residues long. CDR1 is SNHLY, CDR2 FYNNEI, per germline.

The chain employs TRBV23-1 and TRBJ2-1; 10 positions match TRBD2. TRBV23-1 is assigned to the ORF class and has an uncertain function. This CDR3 region has 14 residues. The ends lost 4 bases at V and 9 bases at J; junction bases unmatched: 6. In DNA, the CDR3 is TGCGCCAGCAGTCCCACTAGCGGGATAGGTGAGCAGTTCTTC. It specifies CASSPTSGIGEQFF.

V is TRBV28 and J is TRBJ2-2, with 7 bases aligning to TRBD2. V was pared by 3 bases and J by 4 bases, with 14 bases of the junction left unmatched. The germline CDR1 and CDR2 sequences are MDHEN and SYDVKM. The CDR3 spans 18 residues. The CDR3 sequence is CASSFLPPGTGGTGELFF. CDR3 DNA: TGTGCCAGCAGTTTTTTACCTCCCGGGACGGGGGGCACCGGGGAGCTGTTTTTT. Full variable domain (outside the CDR3, taken from reference TRBV28 and TRBJ2-2): DVKVTQSSRYLVKRTGEKVFLECVQDMDHENMFWYRQDPGLGLRLIYFSYDVKMKEKGDIPEGYSVSREKKERFSLILESASTNQTSMYLCASSFLPPGTGGTGELFFGEGSRLTVL.

V usage is TRBV6-5 and J usage is TRBJ1-5, with a weak D call TRBD1 (5 bases). The germline V gene has CDR1 MNHEY and CDR2 SVGAGI. V dropped 11 bases and J dropped 4 bases, with 21 bases sitting between them. The CDR3 runs to 15 residues. The CDR3 sequence: CACKPIRTRNQPQHF. The CDR3 region has the DNA TGTGCCTGCAAGCCAATTAGGACACGAAATCAGCCCCAGCATTTT.

J is TRBJ2-6 and V is TRBV14; no clear D. Deletions cut 5 bases from V and 4 bases from J, with 9 bases between. The CDR3 contains 14 residues. Germline V lookup: CDR1 SGHDN, CDR2 FVKESK. Here the CDR3 DNA reads TGTGCCAGCAGCGGGTATTCCGGGGCCAACGTCCTGACTTTC. It specifies CASSGYSGANVLTF.

The CDR3, as DNA: TGCGCCAGCACACTAACGGAACATAATAATGAAAAACTGTTTTTT. It codes for CASTLTEHNNEKLFF. The chain links TRBV4-1 to TRBJ1-4; D gene unclear. The germline V gene encodes CDR1 MGHRA and CDR2 YSYEKL. The CDR3 has 15 residues. V gave up 7 bases and J gave up 4 bases, with 16 bases separating them.

This chain connects TRBV6-5 to TRBJ2-7; TRBD2 aligns across 8 bases. The length of the CDR3 is 15 residues. Per germline, CDR1 MNHEY and CDR2 SVGAGI. Unmatched junction bases numbered 12, after V lost 7 bases and J lost 4 bases. The CDR3 sequence: CASNALSGRPYEQYF. CDR3 bases: TGTGCCAGCAATGCACTAAGCGGGAGACCGTACGAGCAGTACTTC.

The CDR3 sequence: CASKGQGASYEQYF. The DNA of the CDR3 is TGTGCCAGCAAGGGACAGGGGGCATCCTACGAGCAGTACTTC. The rearrangement links TRBV2 to TRBJ2-7, with TRBD1 matching over 12 bases. The CDR3 covers 14 residues. V gave up 7 bases and J gave up 1 base; unmatched junction bases: 2. Germline V gives CDR1 SNHLY, CDR2 FYNNEI.

This clone was counted between two and nine times. The genes are TRBV6-1 and TRBJ1-4; tentatively, D is TRBD1 (5 bases). Deletions cut 1 base from V and 7 bases from J, with 10 bases between. The CDR3 extends over 14 amino acids. CDR1 is MNHNS and CDR2 is SASEGT in the germline V gene. The CDR3 loop reads CASSEGQGFEKLFF. The CDR3 DNA reads TGTGCCAGCAGTGAAGGCCAGGGTTTTGAAAAACTGTTTTTT.

This chain uses TRBV9 with TRBJ2-2; 8 positions agree with TRBD1. The CDR3 consists of 17 residues. V was clipped by 1 base and J by 3 bases; unmatched bases: 8. CDR1 is SGDLS, CDR2 YYNGEE, per germline. The DNA for the CDR3 is TGTGCCAGCAGCGTAATAGGGACAGGCCTTCACACCGGGGAGCTGTTTTTT. Residues: CASSVIGTGLHTGELFF.

The chain joins TRBV6-5 to TRBJ2-5, with 9 bases aligning to TRBD2. The CDR3 consists of 15 residues. J was trimmed by 2 bases and V by 10 bases; bases with no gene match: 11. CDR1 is MNHEY and CDR2 is SVGAGI in the germline V gene. DNA of the CDR3: TGTGCCACCCACGGGGTAGCGGGGGTACAAGAGACCCAGTACTTC. Translated: CATHGVAGVQETQYF.

CDR3 sequence (DNA): TGCGCCAGCAGCTTGGAGCCGCTAGGAGGCTACACCTTC. Translating gives CASSLEPLGGYTF. This chain links TRBV5-1 with TRBJ1-2; no clear D gene. The V gene's germline CDR1 is SGHRS and CDR2 YFSETQ. The V gene lost 0 bases and the J gene lost 8 bases, with 11 bases spanning the gap. This CDR3 has 13 residues.

This clone was observed once. The chain is built from TRBV6-4 and TRBJ1-4; no reliable D call. V lost 3 bases, J lost 7 bases, and 15 bases lay in between. CDR1 is MRHNA and CDR2 is SNTAGT in the germline V gene. The CDR3 is made up of 15 amino acids. CDR3 nucleotide sequence: TGTGCCAGCAGTGAAACTGACGTGCGGATTGAAAAACTGTTTTTT. Its protein is CASSETDVRIEKLFF.

The V call is TRBV18, the J call TRBJ1-5; D remains ambiguous. Trimming stripped 2 bases from V and 9 bases from J, with 11 bases between. CDR1 KGHSH and CDR2 LQKENI come from the germline V gene. The CDR3 contains 13 residues. Here the CDR3 DNA reads TGTGCCAGCTCACCAGAGGCCCGTGGGCCCCAGCATTTT. Protein product: CASSPEARGPQHF.

V is TRBV7-6 and J is TRBJ2-1, with 9 bases that match TRBD2. The CDR3 is made up of 17 amino acids. Trimming cost V 4 bases and J 0 bases; bases outside gene matches: 7. The germline CDR1 and CDR2 sequences are SGHVS and FNYEAQ. In nucleotides, the CDR3 is TGTGCCAGCAGCTCAAGCGGGGGGCCCAGCTCCTACAATGAGCAGTTCTTC. As protein: CASSSSGGPSSYNEQFF.

V is TRBV11-2 and J is TRBJ2-7; 7 nucleotides match TRBD2. Germline V CDR1 and CDR2: SGHAT, FQNNGV. V was pared by 1 base and J by 0 bases, with 6 bases of the junction left unmatched. This CDR3 region has 16 residues. The CDR3 is CASSLVGGYSSYEQYF. The CDR3 nucleotides are TGTGCCAGCAGCTTAGTGGGAGGGTATAGCTCCTACGAGCAGTACTTC.

V and J are TRBV4-1 and TRBJ2-1; 7 bases are a match to TRBD2. This CDR3 is built from 18 residues. V lost 0 bases, J lost 0 bases, and 8 bases stayed unmatched. Germline V CDR1 and CDR2: MGHRA, YSYEKL. CDR3 amino acids: CASSQDPQRGDSYNEQFF. In DNA, the CDR3 is TGCGCCAGCAGCCAAGACCCCCAGCGGGGAGACTCCTACAATGAGCAGTTCTTC.

The rearrangement links TRBV5-1 to TRBJ1-2, with D hard to call. The V end lost 2 bases, the J end lost 8 bases, and 13 bases lay between the germline ends. The germline V gene has CDR1 SGHRS and CDR2 YFSETQ. The CDR3 is 13 residues long. The CDR3 bases are TGCGCCAGCAGCTTCGGACTGCCCCGGGGCTACACCTTC. As protein: CASSFGLPRGYTF.

This rearrangement joins TRBV5-4 to TRBJ2-1, with TRBD2 identical over 14 bases. The CDR3 is 15 residues long. Germline CDR1 reads SGHNT; CDR2 reads YYREEE (reference sequence). Trimming cost V 4 bases and J 4 bases; bases outside gene matches: 1. In nucleotides, the CDR3 is TGTGCCAGCAGCAGGACTAGCGGGGGGTACAATGAGCAGTTCTTC. Amino acid sequence: CASSRTSGGYNEQFF.

The chain links TRBV6-1 to TRBJ1-2; 8 nucleotides agree with TRBD1. Looked up from germline, CDR1 is MNHNS and CDR2 is SASEGT. The CDR3 runs 16 residues. Germline trimming cut 2 bases from V and 4 bases from J; bases unmatched to any gene: 9. For the CDR3, the DNA is TGTGCCAGCAGTGAATTGCCGGGACAGGCGTCCTATGGCTACACCTTC. Translation gives CASSELPGQASYGYTF.

This chain links TRBV10-3 with TRBJ1-2; unclear D gene. Trimming removed 0 bases at V and 0 bases at J, with 14 bases between. This CDR3 contains 17 residues. Germline CDR1 reads ENHRY; CDR2 reads SYGVKD. CDR3 loop: CAISESKDTPANYGYTF. CDR3 sequence (DNA): TGTGCCATCAGTGAGTCGAAGGATACACCCGCTAACTATGGCTACACCTTC.

The V gene is TRBV6-5, the J gene TRBJ1-6, with D possibly matching TRBD1 (5 bases). The CDR3 is 15 amino acids. Trimming cost V 6 bases and J 1 base, with 10 bases left between them. CDR1 MNHEY and CDR2 SVGAGI come from the germline V gene. Here the CDR3 reads CASSRGASYNSPLHF. The CDR3 DNA reads TGTGCCAGCAGCCGCGGGGCTTCCTATAATTCACCCCTCCACTTT.

The chain has TRBV18 and TRBJ2-7, with D unresolved. This CDR3 has 12 amino acids. Germline V lookup: CDR1 KGHSH, CDR2 LQKENI. With 3 bases removed from V and 0 bases from J, the gap between germline ends came to 3 bases. The CDR3 DNA sequence: TGTGCCAGCTCACCCTACTCCTACGAGCAGTACTTC. Residues: CASSPYSYEQYF.

This clone was detected a few times. This chain connects TRBV7-8 to TRBJ2-7; 12 bases align to TRBD2. Germline trimming cut 3 bases from V and 0 bases from J; bases unmatched to any gene: 12. Germline-derived CDR1 and CDR2 are SGHVS and FQNEAQ. The CDR3 runs 19 residues. In DNA, the CDR3 is TGTGCCAGCAGCTTCCCTAGCGATGAGACTAGCGGGAGCTCCTACGAGCAGTACTTC. Protein sequence: CASSFPSDETSGSSYEQYF. The whole variable domain, remainder taken from reference TRBV7-8 and TRBJ2-7, is GAGVSQSPRYKVAKRGQDVALRCDPISGHVSLFWYQQALGQGPEFLTYFQNEAQLDKSGLPSDRFFAERPEGSVSTLKIQRTQQEDSAVYLCASSFPSDETSGSSYEQYFGPGTRLTVT.

V usage is TRBV9 and J usage is TRBJ1-2; 11 nucleotides agree with TRBD1. Trimming at V came to 2 bases and at J to 1 base, leaving 1 base not matched to a gene. This CDR3 has 15 amino acids. Per germline, CDR1 SGDLS and CDR2 YYNGEE. The CDR3 nucleotides are TGTGCCAGCAGCGTCGGGACAGGGGGTAACTATGGCTACACCTTC. This translates into CASSVGTGGNYGYTF.

The rearrangement joins TRBV19 to TRBJ2-7; 7 positions match TRBD1. The CDR3 is 15 residues long. V was clipped by 10 bases and J by 0 bases; unmatched bases: 12. In germline, CDR1 is LNHDA, CDR2 SQIVND (reference sequence). The CDR3 loop reads CATDTQTGSSYEQYF. CDR3 DNA sequence: TGTGCCACCGATACCCAGACAGGGAGCTCCTACGAGCAGTACTTC.

V usage is TRBV27 and J usage is TRBJ1-2; 12 bases fit TRBD1. The CDR3 length is 17 residues. Germline V lookup: CDR1 MNHEY, CDR2 SMNVEV (reference sequence). With V trimmed by 3 bases and J by 4 bases, 9 bases remained unmatched. CDR3 loop: CASSFGTGGGRSYGYTF. CDR3 in DNA: TGTGCCAGCAGTTTTGGGACAGGGGGCGGGAGGTCCTATGGCTACACCTTC.

This sequence joins TRBV4-3 and TRBJ2-2; 12 nucleotides line up with TRBD2. After removal of 4 bases from V and 0 bases from J, the junction contained 0 bases not matched to a gene. Germline V gives CDR1 LGHNA, CDR2 YSLEER. This CDR3 spans 16 amino acids. CDR3 sequence reads: CASSRTSGTNTGELFF. For the CDR3, the DNA is TGCGCCAGCAGCCGGACTAGCGGGACGAACACCGGGGAGCTGTTTTTT.